This T cell receptor beta chain originates from a study of T cell repertoires in cytomegalovirus infection (dated by TCRdb to between 2018 and 2021). The study in broad terms: Donor HLA type was relevant to the analysis, as public TCR beta signatures indicated carriage of CMV infection together with the matching HLA type. What the authors observed across the whole study: Carriers of CMV infection plus the relevant HLA type were discriminated by the cumulative frequency of public TCR beta family members in the study cohort and in an independent roughly 340-donor cohort. The ex vivo response was dominated by HLA-C-restricted CMV-specific TCR beta clonotypes, and the single most frequent clonotype in two of eight donors was supplied by these HLA-C-restricted clonotypes.

TCRdb records Illumina HiSeq 1500 as the sequencer. In-frame beta chains were kept once TCRdb had trimmed the public reads at Q25 with fastp and called clones with MiXCR. Every distinct CDR3 protein forms one entry, paired with its most common genes and DNA. The sample table holds 600,000 to 800,000 distinct CDR3 sequences, of which approximately 24% were seen once. The ten biggest clones cover 7% to 9% of the sample. Clipping removes 3 bases from V and 9 bases from J, with 6 as the unmatched junction base count. Taken from cysteine to phenylalanine, the CDR3 has 14 residues. Only the CDR3 region is kept as DNA, spanning 42 bases read in frame from base 1. This clonotype was counted only a few times. It has no known antigen specificity. No much larger clone exists at a distance of one base, and base qualities are not known.

The V and J segments used are TRBV12-3 or TRBV12-4 and TRBJ2-1; 9 middle bases align to TRBD2. The sequenced sample was CD8+ T cells from PBMCs. The TCR sequence derives from a human donor in good health (CMV status not recorded). Some clones in this sample may be carry-over from other donors' samples. The DNA sequence follows: TGTGCCAGCAGTTTGGGCGGGGGGGCTTCTGAGCAGTTCTTC. This codes for CASSLGGGASEQFF.